A selection of T cell receptor beta chains follows, all from one sample in a study of blood T cell repertoires in COVID-19. Sequencing used immunoSEQ multiplex PCR; TCRdb keeps in-frame clones, though not all of them. Seen here are 200,000 to 250,000 clones, around 84% observed once, and the top ten hold about 9.7%. Sequencing was carried out using peripheral blood. These TCRs come from a man aged 45-65 years with active or convalescent COVID-19. Both conserved end residues are part of each CDR3. Fields, in order: D gene, V gene, clone size, J gene, CDR3 DNA, CDR3 protein. A D gene is named only where the DNA matches it firmly. Clone sizes are given selectively: once, few, many, or a class where the clone is expanded.

D gene: .
V gene: TRBV2
clone size: once
J gene: TRBJ2-5
CDR3 DNA: TGTGCCAGCAGTGAATCGAGGGGGACGAGGCAAGAGACCCAGTACTTC
CDR3 protein: CASSESRGTRQETQYF

D gene: .
V gene: TRBV3-1/TRBV3-2
clone size: few
J gene: TRBJ1-1
CDR3 DNA: TGTGCCAGCAGCCACGCGGACAGACAGACTGAAGCTTTCTTT
CDR3 protein: CASSHADRQTEAFF

D gene: .
V gene: TRBV7-8
clone size: .
J gene: TRBJ1-6
CDR3 DNA: TGTGCCAGCAGCTTATCAGGGAGGGACTCACCCCTCCACTTT
CDR3 protein: CASSLSGRDSPLHF

D gene: .
V gene: TRBV19
clone size: .
J gene: TRBJ2-1
CDR3 DNA: TGTGCCAGTAGAGAGGCAGGGGTAAGGATGAATGAGCAGTTCTTC
CDR3 protein: CASREAGVRMNEQFF

D gene: .
V gene: TRBV5-4
clone size: .
J gene: TRBJ2-5
CDR3 DNA: TGTGCCAGCAGCGGAGATAAACAAGAGACCCAGTACTTC
CDR3 protein: CASSGDKQETQYF

D gene: TRBD1
V gene: TRBV5-1
clone size: .
J gene: TRBJ1-4
CDR3 DNA: TGCGCCAGCAGCCCCGGGACAGGAGGGAATGAAAAACTGTTTTTT
CDR3 protein: CASSPGTGGNEKLFF

D gene: .
V gene: TRBV12-3/TRBV12-4
clone size: .
J gene: TRBJ1-1
CDR3 DNA: TGTGCCAGCAGCCTCGTCGGGAACACTGAAGCTTTCTTT
CDR3 protein: CASSLVGNTEAFF

D gene: .
V gene: TRBV7-9
clone size: .
J gene: TRBJ1-3
CDR3 DNA: TGTGCCAGCAGCTTAGTCGGAGTCTCGAACACCATATATTTT
CDR3 protein: CASSLVGVSNTIYF

D gene: TRBD1
V gene: TRBV7-6
clone size: once
J gene: TRBJ1-1
CDR3 DNA: TGTGCCAGCAGCTCGCTACAGGGGGGAGACACTGAAGCTTTCTTT
CDR3 protein: CASSSLQGGDTEAFF

D gene: .
V gene: TRBV4-1
clone size: .
J gene: TRBJ1-1
CDR3 DNA: TGCGCCAGCAGCCAACCAGGGGAGGGGAACACTGAAGCTTTCTTT
CDR3 protein: CASSQPGEGNTEAFF

D gene: .
V gene: TRBV7-9
clone size: .
J gene: TRBJ1-2
CDR3 DNA: TGTGCCAGCAGCTTAGCGACCGCGGGTGGCTACACCTTC
CDR3 protein: CASSLATAGGYTF

D gene: .
V gene: TRBV28
clone size: .
J gene: TRBJ2-7
CDR3 DNA: TGTGCCAGTGGTTGGGAGGCCGGCTCCTACGAGCAGTACTTC
CDR3 protein: CASGWEAGSYEQYF

D gene: .
V gene: TRBV6-2/TRBV6-3
clone size: few
J gene: TRBJ1-1
CDR3 DNA: TGTGCCAGCAGTCCCGCCCCGGCAGGCTCCTTAGGAGCTTTCTTT
CDR3 protein: CASSPAPAGSLGAFF

D gene: .
V gene: TRBV28
clone size: .
J gene: TRBJ2-1
CDR3 DNA: TGTGCCAGCAGTTGGACAATGTCTGGGCCGTTCTTC
CDR3 protein: CASSWTMSGPFF

D gene: TRBD1
V gene: TRBV3-1/TRBV3-2
clone size: .
J gene: TRBJ2-1
CDR3 DNA: TGTGCCAGCAGCTTTTCCGACAGGGGGCAGTTCTTC
CDR3 protein: CASSFSDRGQFF

D gene: TRBD2
V gene: TRBV29-1
clone size: .
J gene: TRBJ2-5
CDR3 DNA: TGCAGCGTGGCGGGGGGGTTTACAGAGACCCAGTACTTC
CDR3 protein: CSVAGGFTETQYF